This is a list of T cell receptor beta chains from one sample in a study of shared clonotypes between healthy human individuals. TCRdb's copy holds only in-frame clones and misses some; the assay was immunoSEQ multiplex PCR. The repertoire holds 2 million to 2.5 million clones, with 92% as singletons. Input material: naive CD4+ T cells from PBMCs. Receptors originate from a man aged 18 to 29 in good health. Some clones in this sample may be carry-over from other donors' samples. CDR3s include the opening cysteine and the closing phenylalanine or tryptophan. Each record gives: CDR3 protein, CDR3 DNA, V gene, J gene, clone size, D gene. The D gene is left open where the match is weak. Part of the rows lack a size; the others show once, few, many or a class for expanded clones.

CASSWGTDGRPEQFF	TGCGCCAGCAGCTGGGGGACTGACGGCCGACCAGAGCAGTTCTTC	TRBV5-1	TRBJ2-1	NA	NA
CASSDRGTGELFF	TGTGCCAGCAGTGATAGGGGAACCGGGGAGCTGTTTTTT	TRBV2	TRBJ2-2	NA	NA
CASSRDGLNEKLFF	TGCGCCAGCAGCCGAGACGGCCTTAATGAAAAACTGTTTTTT	TRBV5-1	TRBJ1-4	NA	NA
CASTLTDSGNTIYF	TGTGCCAGCACCCTGACAGACTCTGGAAACACCATATATTTT	TRBV11-2	TRBJ1-3	once	NA
CASRSLGVRGEAFF	TGTGCCAGCAGGTCTCTGGGGGTGAGGGGTGAAGCTTTCTTT	TRBV27	TRBJ1-1	NA	NA
CSVNMEDRDTGELFF	TGCAGCGTTAATATGGAGGACAGGGACACCGGGGAGCTGTTTTTT	TRBV29-1	TRBJ2-2	NA	TRBD1
CASSLVAAASYNEQFF	TGTGCCAGCAGCTTAGTTGCGGCGGCCTCCTACAATGAGCAGTTCTTC	TRBV11-3	TRBJ2-1	NA	NA
CASSAGLAIYEQYF	TGCGCCAGCAGTGCGGGACTAGCGATCTACGAGCAGTACTTC	TRBV10-1	TRBJ2-7	NA	TRBD2
CAGGTGGNSPLHF	TGTGCCGGAGGGACAGGAGGGAATTCACCCCTCCACTTT	TRBV2	TRBJ1-6	NA	TRBD1
CASSLAPAGAMNTEAFF	TGCGCCAGCAGCTTGGCCCCGGCAGGAGCAATGAACACTGAAGCTTTCTTT	TRBV5-1	TRBJ1-1	NA	NA
CATSPRSYTEAFF	TGTGCCACCAGTCCCAGGTCGTACACTGAAGCTTTCTTT	TRBV15	TRBJ1-1	NA	NA
CASSRGWGNYGYTF	TGCGCCAGCAGCCGGGGGTGGGGAAACTATGGCTACACCTTC	TRBV4-1	TRBJ1-2	NA	NA
CASSEAGGTPYEQYF	TGTGCCAGCAGCGAAGCGGGAGGGACCCCCTACGAGCAGTACTTC	TRBV9	TRBJ2-7	NA	TRBD2
CASSLGREWWYGELFF	TGTGCCAGCAGCTTAGGTCGGGAGTGGTGGTACGGGGAGCTGTTTTTT	TRBV11-2	TRBJ2-2	NA	NA
CASSPGTPSSTDTQYF	TGTGCCAGCAGCCCCGGGACTCCTTCTAGCACAGATACGCAGTATTTT	TRBV7-9	TRBJ2-3	NA	NA
CASGLVAGNSGELFF	TGCGCCAGTGGTCTGGTAGCGGGAAACTCCGGGGAGCTGTTTTTT	TRBV4-1	TRBJ2-2	NA	TRBD2
CASSSNRGSEQYF	TGTGCCAGCAGTTCAAACAGGGGAAGCGAGCAGTACTTC	TRBV28	TRBJ2-7	NA	TRBD1
CASSLGLAAGVSGELFF	TGTGCCAGCAGCTTGGGATTAGCGGCAGGAGTCTCCGGGGAGCTGTTTTTT	TRBV5-6	TRBJ2-2	NA	NA
CASSLLGTDWRETQYF	TGCGCCAGCAGCCTGCTGGGCACGGACTGGCGGGAGACCCAGTACTTC	TRBV4-1	TRBJ2-5	NA	NA
CASSLRVYKNIQYF	TGTGCCAGCAGTCTCAGGGTGTATAAAAACATTCAGTACTTC	TRBV6-6	TRBJ2-4	NA	NA
CASSVETGGNYGYTF	TGTGCCAGCAGCGTAGAGACAGGGGGAAACTATGGCTACACCTTC	TRBV9	TRBJ1-2	NA	TRBD1
CASSPLYSYEQYF	TGTGCCAGCAGTCCCCTGTACTCCTACGAGCAGTACTTC	TRBV6-5	TRBJ2-7	once	NA
CASSYSPHTYEQYF	TGTGCCAGCAGTTACTCTCCGCATACCTACGAGCAGTACTTC	TRBV6-5	TRBJ2-7	NA	NA
CASSATDTNQPQHF	TGTGCCAGCAGCGCGACAGACACCAATCAGCCCCAGCATTTT	TRBV9	TRBJ1-5	few	NA
CASSLLAGGGEKLFF	TGTGCCAGCAGCTTATTGGCCGGGGGCGGCGAAAAACTGTTTTTT	TRBV7-9	TRBJ1-4	once	NA
CASSLGQRSNQPQHF	TGTGCCAGCAGCCTGGGACAGAGGTCAAATCAGCCCCAGCATTTT	TRBV5-6	TRBJ1-5	NA	TRBD1